This T cell receptor beta chain is drawn from a study of cytomegalovirus exposure and HLA in healthy donors. The PCR ran on 60 Vbeta and 13 Jbeta primers. Assay used: immunoSEQ multiplex PCR; TCRdb lists only in-frame clones, some missing. Among under 150,000 clones, 70% to 80% were seen once, and the ten largest hold approximately 4.9%. The germline gives CDR1 LNHNV, CDR2 YYDKDF (reference sequence). Trimming took off 0 bases at V and 6 bases at J, with 12 bases between the two ends. CDR3 length equals 15 residues. V is TRBV15 and J is TRBJ1-5; D is uncertain. The source material was PBMCs. This clonotype was obtained from a woman between 50 and 59 years old in good health and CMV-seronegative. The CDR3 DNA reads as TGTGCCACCAGCAGAGATGGTAGCGTCCTTCAGCCCCAGCATTTT. Translation gives CATSRDGSVLQPQHF.